This T cell receptor (beta chain) appears in the sequencing data of a study of shared clonotypes between healthy human individuals. On this clone: Its antigen is not identified.

It was CD45RO-negative cells, positively selected for CCR7, that made up naive CD8 cells, with terminally differentiated effector memory CD45RA+ cells excluded. Study observations and caveats: Across subsets, estimated richness was generally greater for naive than for memory populations.

Produced via immunoSEQ multiplex PCR; TCRdb's table is partial and in-frame only. Of nearly 2 million clones listed, over 85% are singletons. The sequence was obtained from a man aged 18 to 35 in good health. Sequenced input: naive CD8+ T cells sorted from blood.

The CDR3 is CASSFLASGIDEQYF. The CDR3 bases are TGTGCCAGCAGTTTTTTGGCTAGCGGGATAGACGAGCAGTACTTC. The gene calls are TRBV28 and TRBJ2-7; the match to TRBD2 covers 9 bases. With 3 bases clipped from V and 5 bases from J, the junction kept 8 bases outside the gene matches. This CDR3 contains 15 residues. Germline-derived CDR1 and CDR2 are MDHEN and SYDVKM.